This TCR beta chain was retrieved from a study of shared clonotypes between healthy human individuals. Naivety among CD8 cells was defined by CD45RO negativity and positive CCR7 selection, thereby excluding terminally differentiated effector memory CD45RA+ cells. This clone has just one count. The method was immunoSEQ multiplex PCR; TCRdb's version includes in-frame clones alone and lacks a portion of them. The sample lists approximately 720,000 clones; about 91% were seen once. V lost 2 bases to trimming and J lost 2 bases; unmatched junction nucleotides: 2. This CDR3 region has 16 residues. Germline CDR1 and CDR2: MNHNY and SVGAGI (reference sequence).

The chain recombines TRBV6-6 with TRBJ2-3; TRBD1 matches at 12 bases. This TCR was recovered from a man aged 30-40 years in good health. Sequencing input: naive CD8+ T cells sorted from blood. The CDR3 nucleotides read TGTGCCAGCAGTTACGGGGGACAGGGGGCCACAGATACGCAGTATTTT. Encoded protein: CASSYGGQGATDTQYF.